These 28 T cell receptor beta chains share one sample of origin, sequenced in a study of control samples from healthy donors and cancer patients. Method: immunoSEQ multiplex PCR; TCRdb's copy keeps in-frame clones and lacks some. Among around 200,000 clones, 91% were seen once, and the ten largest hold about 1.6%. The sequencing sample was made of blood. The receptors stem from a woman aged 25 to 39 in good health.

The gene calls are TRBV9 and TRBJ1-1; D is possibly TRBD1 (5 bases). The CDR3 contains 14 residues. CDR1 is SGDLS and CDR2 is YYNGEE in the germline V gene. The V gene lost 1 base and the J gene lost 5 bases, with 12 bases spanning the gap. CDR3 sequence (DNA): TGTGCCAGCAGCGTAAGTGGGGGAGGGACTGAAGCTTTCTTT. The encoded protein is CASSVSGGGTEAFF.

This chain connects TRBV27 to TRBJ1-4; D unclear. The CDR3 covers 11 residues. The germline gives CDR1 MNHEY, CDR2 SMNVEV (reference sequence). V was cut by 6 bases and J by 4 bases, with 3 bases left in between. The CDR3 is CASRFNEKLFF. The CDR3 DNA sequence: TGTGCCAGCAGATTTAATGAAAAACTGTTTTTT. Variable domain in full (rest from reference TRBV27 and TRBJ1-4): EAQVTQNPRYLITVTGKKLTVTCSQNMNHEYMSWYRQDPGLGLRQIYYSMNVEVTDKGDVPEGYKVSRKEKRNFPLILESPSPNQTSLYFCASRFNEKLFFGSGTQLSVL.

The chain recombines TRBV3-1 (or the pseudogene TRBV3-2) with TRBJ1-2, with D maybe TRBD1 (5 bases). The V gene lost 0 bases and the J gene lost 3 bases, with 8 bases spanning the gap. The CDR3 is made up of 14 amino acids. Per germline, CDR1 LGHDT and CDR2 YNNKEL (reference sequence). CDR3 loop: CASSQDRGYYGYTF. The CDR3 DNA reads TGTGCCAGCAGCCAAGACCGGGGGTACTATGGCTACACCTTC.

The chain carries TRBV29-1 and TRBJ1-6; D is uncertain. CDR3 size: 13 residues. Germline loops: CDR1 SQVTM, CDR2 ANQGSEA. Trimming took off 7 bases at V and 0 bases at J, with 7 bases between the two ends. The chain's CDR3 is CSARDSYNSPLHF. The CDR3 DNA follows: TGCAGCGCCCGAGACTCCTATAATTCACCCCTCCACTTT.

Written as DNA, the CDR3 is TGTGCCAGCAGCCCGACTAGCGGGGGGGCCGGAGATACGCAGTATTTT. It is translated as CASSPTSGGAGDTQYF. The genes are TRBV5-4 and TRBJ2-3; 14 bases agree with TRBD2. V lost 4 bases, J lost 5 bases, and 6 bases stayed unmatched. Germline V gene sequence: CDR1 SGHNT, CDR2 YYREEE (reference sequence). The CDR3 totals 16 residues.

The J gene is TRBJ2-4, the V gene TRBV25-1, with unresolved D. With 7 bases removed from V and 0 bases from J, the gap between germline ends came to 7 bases. CDR1 and CDR2 from the germline V gene are MGHDK and SYGVNS. The CDR3 consists of 13 residues. CDR3 sequence reads: CASITVAKNIQYF. The CDR3 region has the DNA TGTGCCAGCATCACAGTAGCCAAAAACATTCAGTACTTC.

V and J are TRBV9 and TRBJ1-2, with 9 bases identical to TRBD1. The trim removed 5 bases at V and 7 bases at J, leaving 6 bases unmatched. Germline V lookup: CDR1 SGDLS, CDR2 YYNGEE. The CDR3 contains 13 residues. The CDR3 DNA follows: TGTGCCAGCAGTGATAACAGGGGGCCTGGCTACACCTTC. Translating it yields CASSDNRGPGYTF.

The genes are TRBV2 and TRBJ1-2; 12 bases line up with TRBD1. The length of the CDR3 is 16 residues. Trimming removed 3 bases from V and 8 bases from J; junction bases left unmatched: 10. Germline V gene sequence: CDR1 SNHLY, CDR2 FYNNEI. The CDR3 protein is CASSDRGTGGSGGYTF. The DNA for the CDR3 is TGTGCCAGCAGTGATCGGGGGACAGGGGGCTCGGGAGGCTACACCTTC.

This chain links TRBV4-2 with TRBJ1-1, with D unclear. Per germline, CDR1 LGHNA and CDR2 YNFKEQ. V lost 2 bases, J lost 1 base, and 8 bases lay in between. There are 14 residues in the CDR3. The CDR3 reads CASSQRTGNTEAFF. DNA of the CDR3: TGTGCCAGCAGCCAACGGACGGGGAACACTGAAGCTTTCTTT.

The gene calls are TRBV6-5 and TRBJ1-2, with TRBD1 identical over 8 bases. With V trimmed by 5 bases and J by 2 bases, 1 base remained unmatched. The germline gives CDR1 MNHEY, CDR2 SVGAGI. CDR3 length: 13 amino acids. DNA of the CDR3: TGTGCCAGCAGTCGGGACAGGAACTATGGCTACACCTTC. Its translation: CASSRDRNYGYTF.

This clone was seen only once. The genes are TRBV7-6 and TRBJ1-5; D unclear. Germline values: CDR1 SGHVS, CDR2 FNYEAQ. CDR3 length: 13 amino acids. Trimming left V 1 base short and J 8 bases short, with 9 bases between. This CDR3 reads CASSLVSGKPQHF. CDR3 coding DNA: TGTGCCAGCAGCTTAGTTTCCGGGAAGCCCCAGCATTTT.

About this clone itself: Other DNA sequences in the sample encode the same CDR3. The chain combines TRBV6-1 with TRBJ2-5; 11 bases map to TRBD2. Looked up from germline, CDR1 is MNHNS and CDR2 is SASEGT. The CDR3 sequence is 15 residues long. Trimming at V came to 2 bases and at J to 2 bases, leaving 1 base not matched to a gene. In nucleotides, the CDR3 is TGTGCCAGCAGTGAATTAGCGGGGGGGCAAGAGACCCAGTACTTC. This encodes CASSELAGGQETQYF.

The J gene is TRBJ2-3, the V gene TRBV4-2; 10 bases line up with TRBD2. Per germline, CDR1 LGHNA and CDR2 YNFKEQ. J gave up 4 bases and V 0 bases, and 4 bases lay outside the gene matches. CDR3 length equals 16 residues. The CDR3 sequence: CASSQEASGSPDTQYF. DNA for the CDR3: TGTGCCAGCAGCCAAGAGGCTAGCGGGAGCCCAGATACGCAGTATTTT.

The chain joins TRBV6-5 to TRBJ1-1, with D uncertain. Trimming removed 6 bases at V and 3 bases at J, with 11 bases between. The CDR3 length is 13 residues. Germline CDR1 and CDR2: MNHEY and SVGAGI. CDR3 coding DNA: TGTGCCAGCAGGAAAGACATTTACACTGAAGCTTTCTTT. It specifies CASRKDIYTEAFF.

This clone has a handful of counts. This rearrangement joins TRBV5-6 to TRBJ1-1; 7 bases fit TRBD1. Germline trimming cut 4 bases from V and 5 bases from J; bases unmatched to any gene: 8. The CDR3 totals 14 residues. The germline CDR1 and CDR2 sequences are SGHDT and YYEEEE. The CDR3 protein is CASSRRGGGTEAFF. The CDR3 coding sequence is TGTGCCAGCAGCCGCAGGGGGGGTGGGACTGAAGCTTTCTTT.

The CDR3 is CASSEWGTNEKLFF. CDR3 nucleotides: TGTGCCAGCAGTGAATGGGGTACTAATGAAAAACTGTTTTTT. The chain combines TRBV2 with TRBJ1-4, with D unresolved. CDR1 is SNHLY, CDR2 FYNNEI, per germline. The CDR3 covers 14 residues. V gave up 2 bases and J gave up 2 bases, with 6 bases separating them.

Details on this clone: Other DNA sequences from this sample encode an identical CDR3 as well. CDR3 amino acids: CASSFGQNYGYTF. The CDR3 nucleotides read TGTGCCAGCAGTTTCGGGCAGAACTATGGCTACACCTTC. The chain joins TRBV28 to TRBJ1-2; D gene unclear. Trimming took off 3 bases at V and 2 bases at J, with 7 bases between the two ends. In germline, CDR1 is MDHEN, CDR2 SYDVKM. The CDR3 consists of 13 residues.

The chain uses TRBV6-1 and TRBJ2-3; TRBD2 matches at 9 bases. The CDR3 covers 15 residues. V lost 2 bases, J lost 1 base, and 1 base stayed unmatched. Germline lookup yields CDR1 MNHNS and CDR2 SASEGT. Written as DNA, the CDR3 is TGTGCCAGCAGTGAACGCGGGGGGGGCACAGATACGCAGTATTTT. This gives the protein CASSERGGGTDTQYF.

The J gene is TRBJ2-7, the V gene TRBV5-6; 9 nucleotides align to TRBD1. The ends lost 3 bases at V and 7 bases at J; junction bases unmatched: 5. The CDR3 runs to 13 residues. Per the germline V gene, CDR1 is SGHDT and CDR2 is YYEEEE. Here the CDR3 DNA reads TGTGCCAGCAGCTATACAGGGGGCGGTGAGCAGTACTTC. Translation: CASSYTGGGEQYF.

The chain uses TRBV3-1 (or the pseudogene TRBV3-2) and TRBJ1-1; D is unresolved. V was trimmed by 0 bases and J by 8 bases, leaving 10 bases between them. The CDR3 sequence is 13 residues long. Germline V gene sequence: CDR1 LGHDT, CDR2 YNNKEL (reference sequence). The CDR3 nucleotides read TGTGCCAGCAGCCAAGATAGGAGCCTAGAAGCTTTCTTT. This gives the protein CASSQDRSLEAFF.

V gene TRBV18 combines with J gene TRBJ1-1; no clear D. Per germline, CDR1 KGHSH and CDR2 LQKENI. V was shortened by 1 base and J by 1 base, with 7 bases between the two germline ends. The CDR3 covers 14 residues. Written as DNA, the CDR3 is TGTGCCAGCTCACCACGGAGTCAGAACACTGAAGCTTTCTTT. Translated, it gives CASSPRSQNTEAFF.

For this clone: Other nucleotide sequences in the sample specify the same CDR3. The chain employs TRBV7-9 and TRBJ2-3; D is undetermined. This CDR3 has 14 residues. Germline CDR1 is SEHNR and CDR2 is FQNEAQ (reference sequence). The V end was cut by 0 bases, the J end by 0 bases, with 4 bases between. The chain's CDR3 is CASSLAGSTDTQYF. CDR3 sequence (DNA): TGTGCCAGCAGCTTAGCGGGGAGCACAGATACGCAGTATTTT. Drawing the rest from reference TRBV7-9 and TRBJ2-3, the complete variable domain is DTGVSQNPRHKITKRGQNVTFRCDPISEHNRLYWYRQTLGQGPEFLTYFQNEAQLEKSRLLSDRFSAERPKGSFSTLEIQRTEQGDSAMYLCASSLAGSTDTQYFGPGTRLTVL.

The CDR3 DNA is TGTGCCAGCAGTTATTCCCACGTTAACACTGAAGCTTTCTTT. Protein product: CASSYSHVNTEAFF. V gene TRBV6-5 combines with J gene TRBJ1-1; D remains unclear. Trimming left V 3 bases short and J 2 bases short, with 10 bases between. The CDR3 spans 14 residues. The germline V gene encodes CDR1 MNHEY and CDR2 SVGAGI.

CDR3 sequence: CASSLVLAGDNEQFF. The CDR3 DNA follows: TGTGCCAGCAGCTTAGTATTAGCGGGGGACAATGAGCAGTTCTTC. This sequence joins TRBV7-9 and TRBJ2-1, with 9 positions matching TRBD2. This CDR3 has 15 residues. The V gene end was trimmed by 1 base and the J gene end by 5 bases; junction bases not matched to a gene: 3. From germline, CDR1 is SEHNR and CDR2 FQNEAQ (reference sequence).

The V gene is TRBV4-1, the J gene TRBJ2-7, with 10 bases fitting TRBD2. The CDR3 is made up of 16 amino acids. Germline values: CDR1 MGHRA, CDR2 YSYEKL. With V trimmed by 5 bases and J by 3 bases, 10 bases remained unmatched. The CDR3 protein is CASSEGPSGSIYEQYF. In DNA form, the CDR3 reads TGCGCCAGCAGCGAAGGCCCTAGCGGGAGTATCTACGAGCAGTACTTC.

The rearrangement uses TRBV10-2 and TRBJ1-1; 8 bases agree with TRBD1. Germline V gives CDR1 WSHSY, CDR2 SAAADI. J gave up 2 bases and V 5 bases, and 7 bases lay outside the gene matches. The CDR3 spans 15 residues. CDR3 nucleotide sequence: TGCGCCAGCAGTCCGGGACAGGTCCTTAACACTGAAGCTTTCTTT. It is translated as CASSPGQVLNTEAFF.

This rearrangement joins TRBV11-3 to TRBJ2-5, with TRBD2 identical over 11 bases. CDR1 and CDR2 (germline): SGHNT, YENEEA. The CDR3 contains 16 residues. Trimming cost V 1 base and J 4 bases; bases outside gene matches: 5. Written as DNA, the CDR3 is TGTGCCAGCAGCTTAGGGCTAGCGGGAGGCTTAGAGACCCAGTACTTC. Its protein product is CASSLGLAGGLETQYF.

This chain connects TRBV7-3 to TRBJ2-2; D not certain. CDR1 SGHTA and CDR2 FQGTGA come from the germline V gene. V shed 6 bases and J shed 1 base, with 6 bases lying between them. The CDR3 consists of 13 residues. CDR3 in amino acids: CASRNRNTGELFF. For the CDR3, the DNA is TGTGCCAGCAGGAACAGGAACACCGGGGAGCTGTTTTTT.